This T cell receptor beta chain was identified during a study of T cell repertoires in ileal Crohn's disease. Across the study: Patients had a median approximately 8-year disease duration, and approximately 35% were active smokers. Operated complications were stricturing disease (approximately 61%) and penetrating disease (about 40%).

Per sample, around 0.55 micrograms of biopsy DNA were TCRB immunosequenced. Repertoires were generated with immunoSEQ multiplex PCR, while TCRdb's copy carries only in-frame clones and drops some. The repertoire includes several thousand clones, 80% to 85% of them detected once, and about 5% sits in the top ten. Trimming took 3 bases from V and 4 from J; bases not matched to a gene: 9. The germline V gene has CDR1 SGHNT and CDR2 YYREEE (reference sequence). The CDR3 is made up of 15 amino acids. This receptor was taken from an adult with Crohn's disease. Sequenced: ileal tissue. V is TRBV5-4 and J is TRBJ2-5; 7 bases map to TRBD2. CDR3 residues: CASSSTSGGRETQYF. CDR3 in DNA: TGTGCCAGCAGCTCGACCTCGGGGGGACGAGAGACCCAGTACTTC. The full variable domain, completed using reference TRBV5-4 and TRBJ2-5, is ETGVTQSPTHLIKTRGQQVTLRCSSQSGHNTVSWYQQALGQGPQFIFQYYREEENGRGNFPPRFSGLQFPNYSSELNVNALELDDSALYLCASSSTSGGRETQYFGPGTRLLVL.